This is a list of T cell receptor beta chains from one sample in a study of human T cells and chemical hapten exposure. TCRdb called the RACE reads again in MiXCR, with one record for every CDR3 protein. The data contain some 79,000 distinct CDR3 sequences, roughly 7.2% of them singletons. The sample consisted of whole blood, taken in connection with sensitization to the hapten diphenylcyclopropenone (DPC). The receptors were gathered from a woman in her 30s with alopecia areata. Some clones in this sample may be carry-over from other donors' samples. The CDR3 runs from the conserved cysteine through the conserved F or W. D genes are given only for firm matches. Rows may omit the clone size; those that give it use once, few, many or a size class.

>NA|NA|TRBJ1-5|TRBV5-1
TGCGCCAGCAGCTTGATAGGAGCCTTCAATCAGCCCCAGCATTTT
CASSLIGAFNQPQHF
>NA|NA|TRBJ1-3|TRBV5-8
TGTGCCAGCAGCTTTAAACAGATCTCTGGAAACACCATATATTTT
CASSFKQISGNTIYF
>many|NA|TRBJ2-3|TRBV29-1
TGCAGCGTTGAAGATCGGGTGGGGGCGGGAGATACGCAGTATTTT
CSVEDRVGAGDTQYF
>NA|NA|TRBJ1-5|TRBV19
TGTGCCAGTAGTACGGGACGGATGAATCAGCCCCAGCATTTT
CASSTGRMNQPQHF
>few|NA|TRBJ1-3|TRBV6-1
TGTGCCAGCAGTGAAGGAAGAGGACTGGCCTCTGGAAACACCATATATTTT
CASSEGRGLASGNTIYF
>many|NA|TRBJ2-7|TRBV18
TGTGCCAGCTCACCACAGCCCGGCTACGAGCAGTACTTC
CASSPQPGYEQYF
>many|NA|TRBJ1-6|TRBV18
TGTGCCAGCTCACCAGTTTGGGCAAGCGGTTCACCCCTCCACTTT
CASSPVWASGSPLHF
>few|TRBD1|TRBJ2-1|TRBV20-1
TGCAGTGCTAGAGCCCCAGGGGGCGGCTACAATGAGCAGTTCTTC
CSARAPGGGYNEQFF
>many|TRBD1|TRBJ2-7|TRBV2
TGTGCCAGCCCTCGGGACAGGAGCTCCTACGAGCAGTACTTC
CASPRDRSSYEQYF
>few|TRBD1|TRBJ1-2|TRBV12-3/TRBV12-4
TGTGCCAGCAGTTTAGGACAGGGGGCGCATGGCTACACCTTC
CASSLGQGAHGYTF
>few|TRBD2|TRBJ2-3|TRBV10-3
TGTGCCATCAGGGGGACTAGGTGTACAGATACGCAGTATTTT
CAIRGTRCTDTQYF
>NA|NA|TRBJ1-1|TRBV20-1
TGCAGTGCATGGCCACGGACCACAGATGCTGAAGCTTTCTTT
CSAWPRTTDAEAFF
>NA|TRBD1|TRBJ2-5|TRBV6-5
TGTGCCAGCAGTACGACCCGGGACAGGGATGAGACCCAGTACTTC
CASSTTRDRDETQYF
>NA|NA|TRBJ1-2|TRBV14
TGTGCCAGCAGCCAAGATCCCACAGGGAAGGCCTATGGCTACACCTTC
CASSQDPTGKAYGYTF
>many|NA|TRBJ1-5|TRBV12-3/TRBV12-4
TGTGCCAGCAGCTACACGCATAATCAGCCCCAGCATTTT
CASSYTHNQPQHF
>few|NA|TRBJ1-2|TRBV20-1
TGCAGTGCTAGAGATCCATCATATGGCTACACCTTC
CSARDPSYGYTF
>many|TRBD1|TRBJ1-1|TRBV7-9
TGTGCCAGCAGTCCCGGACAGGGGGCAGGTGAAGCTTTCTTT
CASSPGQGAGEAFF